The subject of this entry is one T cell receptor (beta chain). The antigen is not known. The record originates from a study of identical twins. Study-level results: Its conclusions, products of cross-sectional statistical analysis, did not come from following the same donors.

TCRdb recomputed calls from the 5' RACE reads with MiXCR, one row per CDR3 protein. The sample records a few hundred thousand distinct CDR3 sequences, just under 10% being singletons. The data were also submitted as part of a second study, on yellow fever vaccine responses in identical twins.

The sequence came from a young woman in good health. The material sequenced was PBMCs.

The chain's CDR3 is CASSLVPGQGANTGELFF. Here the CDR3 DNA reads TGTGCCAGCAGCTTAGTACCGGGACAGGGGGCGAACACCGGGGAGCTGTTTTTT. The V gene is TRBV7-8, the J gene TRBJ2-2; 11 bases match TRBD1. The CDR3 covers 18 residues. Germline CDR1 is SGHVS and CDR2 is FQNEAQ. V lost 1 base and J lost 0; bases outside the gene matches: 4.